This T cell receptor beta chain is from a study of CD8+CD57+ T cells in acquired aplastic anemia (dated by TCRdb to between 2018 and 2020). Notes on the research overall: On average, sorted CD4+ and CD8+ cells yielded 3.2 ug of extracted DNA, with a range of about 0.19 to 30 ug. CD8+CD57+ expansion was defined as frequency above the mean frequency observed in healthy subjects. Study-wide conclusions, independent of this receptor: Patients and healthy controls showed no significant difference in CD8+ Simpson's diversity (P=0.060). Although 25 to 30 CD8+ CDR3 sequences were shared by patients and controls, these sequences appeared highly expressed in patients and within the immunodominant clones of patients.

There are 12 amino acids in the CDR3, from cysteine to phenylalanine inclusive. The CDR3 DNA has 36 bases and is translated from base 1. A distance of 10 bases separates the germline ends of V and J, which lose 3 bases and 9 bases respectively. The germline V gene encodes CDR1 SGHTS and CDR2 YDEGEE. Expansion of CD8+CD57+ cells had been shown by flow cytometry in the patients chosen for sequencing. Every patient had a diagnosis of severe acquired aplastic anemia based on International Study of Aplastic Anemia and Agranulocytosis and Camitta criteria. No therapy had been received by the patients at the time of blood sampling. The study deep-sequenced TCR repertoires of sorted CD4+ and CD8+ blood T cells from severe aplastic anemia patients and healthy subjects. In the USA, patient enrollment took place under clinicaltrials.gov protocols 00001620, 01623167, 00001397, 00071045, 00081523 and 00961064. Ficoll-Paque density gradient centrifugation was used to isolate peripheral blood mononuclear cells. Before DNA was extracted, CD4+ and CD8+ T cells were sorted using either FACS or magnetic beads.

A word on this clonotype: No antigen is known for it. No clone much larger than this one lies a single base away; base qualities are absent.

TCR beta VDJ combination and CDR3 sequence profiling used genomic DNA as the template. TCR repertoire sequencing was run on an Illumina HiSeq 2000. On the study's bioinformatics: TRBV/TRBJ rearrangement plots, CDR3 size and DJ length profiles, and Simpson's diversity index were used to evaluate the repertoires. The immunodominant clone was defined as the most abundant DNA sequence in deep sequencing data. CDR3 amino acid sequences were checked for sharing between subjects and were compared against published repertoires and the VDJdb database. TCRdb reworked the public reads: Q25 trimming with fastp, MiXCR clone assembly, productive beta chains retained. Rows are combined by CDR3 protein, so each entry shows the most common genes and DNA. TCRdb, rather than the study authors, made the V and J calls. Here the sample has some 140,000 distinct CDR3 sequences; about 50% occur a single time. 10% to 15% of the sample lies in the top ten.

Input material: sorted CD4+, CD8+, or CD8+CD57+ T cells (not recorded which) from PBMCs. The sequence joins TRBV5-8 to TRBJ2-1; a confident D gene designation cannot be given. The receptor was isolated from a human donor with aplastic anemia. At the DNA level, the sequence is TGTGCCAGCAGCTCAGCAGCAGGTGAGCAGTTCTTC. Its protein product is CASSSAAGEQFF.